These T cell receptor beta chains were read from a single sample in a study of blood T cell repertoires in COVID-19. Clones were sequenced by immunoSEQ multiplex PCR, and TCRdb holds only the in-frame ones, with some missing. The sample shows about 230,000 clones, about 87% of them seen only once. Sequenced material: PBMCs or T cells enriched from blood (not recorded which). These receptors were taken from a woman aged 30 to 39 who had been exposed to COVID-19. Each CDR3 is given with its conserved first and last residue. D genes are given only for firm matches. Clone size is not always given. Where it is, it says once, few, many or a class for expanded clones.

clone size,V gene,D gene,J gene,CDR3 DNA,CDR3 protein
once,TRBV29-1,NA,TRBJ1-2,TGCAGCGTTGAAGATATTGGCTACACCTTC,CSVEDIGYTF
NA,TRBV5-4,NA,TRBJ1-3,TGTGCCAGCAGCTCAAATCTGATGGACAGATTAACTGGAAACACCATATATTTT,CASSSNLMDRLTGNTIYF
NA,TRBV6-5,NA,TRBJ2-3,TGTGCCAGCAGTTACTCAAACTCGGGGGAGAGTACGCAGTATTTT,CASSYSNSGESTQYF
NA,TRBV27,NA,TRBJ2-7,TGTGCCAGCAAGATACAGCATGGGGCGGTTTCCTACGAGCAGTACTTC,CASKIQHGAVSYEQYF
NA,TRBV6-5,NA,TRBJ1-6,TGTGCCAGCAGTTACTCGAGGGACTTGTTAAATTCACCCCTCCACTTT,CASSYSRDLLNSPLHF
NA,TRBV2,TRBD1,TRBJ1-1,TGTGCCAGCAGTACCGGGACAGGGGCAGAGGAAGCTTTCTTT,CASSTGTGAEEAFF
NA,TRBV7-2,NA,TRBJ1-2,TGTGCCAGCAGCTTAGGCAGGGCCTCTAACTATGGCTACACCTTC,CASSLGRASNYGYTF
NA,TRBV6-1,TRBD2,TRBJ2-2,TGTGCCAGCAGTGCCCTAGCGGGCGGTTCGAACACCGGGGAGCTGTTTTTT,CASSALAGGSNTGELFF
once,TRBV7-8,NA,TRBJ2-7,TGTGCCAGCAGCTTAACACCGACTAAGAACGAGCAGTACTTC,CASSLTPTKNEQYF
once,TRBV9,NA,TRBJ2-7,TGTGCCAGCAGCGTAGGATCGGTGAGCGCCTACGAGCAGTACTTC,CASSVGSVSAYEQYF
NA,TRBV5-1,NA,TRBJ1-4,TGCGCCAGCAGCTTGAGGGGGGGGCGAGGATCGAATGAAAAACTGTTTTTT,CASSLRGGRGSNEKLFF
NA,TRBV7-9,TRBD2,TRBJ2-3,TGTGCCAGCAGCCTCCTAGCGGGCGATCGCACAGATACGCAGTATTTT,CASSLLAGDRTDTQYF
NA,TRBV4-1,NA,TRBJ1-5,TGCGCCAGCAGCCGAGAAATGGGACAAAAGGGTCAGCCCCAGCATTTT,CASSREMGQKGQPQHF
few,TRBV12-5,NA,TRBJ1-3,TGTGCTAGTGGTTCCTTTCTCAGGGCGTACTCTGGAAACACCATATATTTT,CASGSFLRAYSGNTIYF
once,TRBV28,NA,TRBJ2-2,TGTGCCAGCACCCAAGGATGGGGGGTAGACACCGGGGAGCTGTTTTTT,CASTQGWGVDTGELFF
NA,TRBV28,NA,TRBJ2-6,TGTGCCAGCAGTTACAGGGTATCTGGGGCCAACGTCCTGACTTTC,CASSYRVSGANVLTF
NA,TRBV7-2,NA,TRBJ1-2,TGTGCCAGCAGCCTCAACGACGGGGGCTATGGCTACACCTTC,CASSLNDGGYGYTF
NA,TRBV7-9,NA,TRBJ2-5,TGTGCCAGCAGCTTATGGGGAGAGGGGGAAGAGACCCAGTACTTC,CASSLWGEGEETQYF
NA,TRBV5-1,TRBD1,TRBJ1-2,TGCGCCAGCAGCTTGGGGGCCTCGGACAGGGTGACCTTC,CASSLGASDRVTF
NA,TRBV9,NA,TRBJ2-3,TGTGCCAGCAGCGTAGAAGTAGCAGAGGCGGATACGCAGTATTTT,CASSVEVAEADTQYF
NA,TRBV11-3,NA,TRBJ2-3,TGTGCCAGCAGCTTAGATCGTGGTTGGGAGATCACAGATACGCAGTATTTT,CASSLDRGWEITDTQYF
NA,TRBV6-5,NA,TRBJ1-1,TGTGCCAGCAACAAAGCGGGGCGGGGGAACACTGAAGCTTTCTTT,CASNKAGRGNTEAFF
NA,TRBV7-9,NA,TRBJ2-7,TGTGCCAGCATCCCCGGACATTTGAGCTCCTACGAGCAGTACTTC,CASIPGHLSSYEQYF
NA,TRBV4-2,TRBD1,TRBJ2-7,TGTGCCAGCAGCCAAGATCGGAGGGACAGGGTTCCCTACGAGCAGTACTTC,CASSQDRRDRVPYEQYF
NA,TRBV4-1,TRBD1,TRBJ1-2,TGCGCCAGCAGCCAAGCTCCGGGACAGGGGTATGGCTACACCTTC,CASSQAPGQGYGYTF
NA,TRBV7-3,NA,TRBJ2-1,TGTGCCAGCAGCTTAGGGCCCTTACACAATGAGCAGTTCTTC,CASSLGPLHNEQFF
NA,TRBV6-5,NA,TRBJ2-3,TGTGCCAGCTCGTTCGGAGGTCGCTGGTCAGATACGCAGTATTTT,CASSFGGRWSDTQYF
NA,TRBV5-5,NA,TRBJ2-2,TGTGCCAGCAGCTTGGAGGGCAGGGTGCACGGGGAGCTGTTTTTT,CASSLEGRVHGELFF
NA,TRBV5-1,TRBD2,TRBJ2-1,TGCGCCAGCAGCTTGGAGGCAGCGGGAGATAATGAGCAGTTCTTC,CASSLEAAGDNEQFF
NA,TRBV12-5,TRBD1,TRBJ1-5,TGTGCTAGTGGTGTCCACGGACAGGGGAAATCGCCCCAGCATTTT,CASGVHGQGKSPQHF
NA,TRBV11-3,NA,TRBJ2-7,TGTGCCAGCAGCTTAGATCGGGACGAGCAGTACTTC,CASSLDRDEQYF
NA,TRBV7-9,TRBD2,TRBJ2-7,TGTGCCAGCAGCTTAGAGGCCGGGGGGAGTGACGAGCAGTACTTC,CASSLEAGGSDEQYF
NA,TRBV2,TRBD1,TRBJ1-1,TGTGCCAGCAGTCTCCACAGGGGCACTGAAGCTTTCTTT,CASSLHRGTEAFF
NA,TRBV5-8,TRBD2,TRBJ2-7,TGTGCCAGCAGCCCGCAGTGGACTAGCAGCGAGCAGTACTTC,CASSPQWTSSEQYF
once,TRBV27,NA,TRBJ1-2,TGTGCCAGCAGTTCGGGAACTGCGGAGGGTAAAGGCTATGGCTACACCTTC,CASSSGTAEGKGYGYTF
NA,TRBV18,TRBD1,TRBJ2-1,TGTGCCAGCTCACCACTTTACAGGGGGATAGACAATGAGCAGTTCTTC,CASSPLYRGIDNEQFF
NA,TRBV28,TRBD1,TRBJ2-1,TGTGCCAGCCGGACAGGGTTTGAGCAGTTCTTC,CASRTGFEQFF
NA,TRBV28,TRBD2,TRBJ2-1,TGTGCCAGCAGTTTTTGGGGGGGGATGGGAAACCCCCGGCCTAATGAGCAGTTCTTC,CASSFWGGMGNPRPNEQFF
NA,TRBV28,TRBD1,TRBJ1-4,TGTGCCAGCAGTCGACAGGGGCGGACTAATGAAAAACTGTTTTTT,CASSRQGRTNEKLFF
NA,TRBV5-1,TRBD1,TRBJ1-2,TGCGCCAGCAGCACCTGGACAGGGGGACTTGGCTACACCTTC,CASSTWTGGLGYTF
NA,TRBV9,TRBD2,TRBJ2-1,TGTGCCAGCAGCGTAGACGGCGGGGGGAGTGACAATGAGCAGTTCTTC,CASSVDGGGSDNEQFF
once,TRBV7-2,TRBD1,TRBJ1-5,TGTGCCAGCAGCTTAGTAGGGACAGGGATAGGTCAGCCCCAGCATTTT,CASSLVGTGIGQPQHF
once,TRBV10-3,TRBD2,TRBJ2-1,TGTGCCATCAGGGGACTAGCGGGAGCGGGGAATGAGCAGTTCTTC,CAIRGLAGAGNEQFF
NA,TRBV19,TRBD2,TRBJ2-1,TGTGCCAGTAGTATAGACTCTAGCGGGAGATGGGGAAATGAGCAGTTCTTC,CASSIDSSGRWGNEQFF
NA,TRBV2,TRBD1,TRBJ1-1,TGTGCCAGCGAGGGACAGACGGGCACTGAAGCTTTCTTT,CASEGQTGTEAFF
NA,TRBV30,TRBD1,TRBJ1-1,TGTGCCTGGACCCGAGACAGGGGGCAATCGGCAAGGGGGGCTTTCTTT,CAWTRDRGQSARGAFF
few,TRBV5-1,TRBD2,TRBJ2-3,TGCGCCAGCAGCTTGGGACTAGCGGGGAACACAGATACGCAGTATTTT,CASSLGLAGNTDTQYF